This passage covers 29 T cell receptor beta chains from one sample sequenced in a study of T cells of healthy individuals. TCRdb re-analysed the 5' RACE reads in MiXCR, keeping a single row per CDR3 protein. Among 40,000 to 45,000 distinct CDR3 sequences listed, 3.5% to 5.5% were seen once. The origin of the receptors is a human donor in good health.

The table lists this clonotype with many counts. The J gene is TRBJ1-1, the V gene TRBV7-9; no clear D gene. CDR3 length equals 12 residues. Per the germline V gene, CDR1 is SEHNR and CDR2 is FQNEAQ (reference sequence). Trimming shortened V by 3 bases and J by 1 base, and 3 bases separated the two germline ends. The CDR3 DNA reads TGTGCCAGCAGCTTCGGGAACACTGAAGCTTTCTTT. Protein product: CASSFGNTEAFF.

This clonotype was counted at least ten times. The rearrangement links TRBV3-1 to TRBJ2-6; D is unresolved. Germline CDR1 and CDR2: LGHDT and YNNKEL (reference sequence). V gave up 0 bases and J gave up 0 bases, with 3 bases separating them. The CDR3 extends over 15 amino acids. This CDR3 reads CASSQDYSGANVLTF. The CDR3 DNA follows: TGTGCCAGCAGCCAAGACTACTCTGGGGCCAACGTCCTGACTTTC.

This clonotype was detected ten times or more. The V gene is TRBV20-1, the J gene TRBJ1-6; D possibly corresponds to TRBD1 (5 bases). CDR1 and CDR2 from the germline V gene are DFQATT and SNEGSKA (reference sequence). V was clipped by 6 bases and J by 8 bases, with 17 bases between them. The CDR3 consists of 14 residues. The CDR3 region has the DNA TGCAGTGCCCGCGCCCAGGGAAGCGATTCACCCCTCCACTTT. Protein product: CSARAQGSDSPLHF.

In this sample, this clonotype turned up many times. The rearrangement links TRBV4-3 to TRBJ1-3; D may be TRBD1 (5 bases). The CDR3 extends over 17 amino acids. The V gene's germline CDR1 is LGHNA and CDR2 YSLEER. Trimming took 2 bases from V and 0 from J, leaving 14 bases between them. The chain's CDR3 is CASSQSLTARSGNTIYF. The CDR3, as DNA: TGCGCCAGCAGCCAAAGTTTGACAGCACGCTCTGGAAACACCATATATTTT.

Comments on this clonotype: This may come from a read error, since a much larger clone is one base off. The chain joins TRBV6-5 to TRBJ1-6, with 8 bases fitting TRBD1. This CDR3 is built from 13 residues. Germline values: CDR1 MNHEY, CDR2 SVGAGI. The CDR3 sequence: CARSYTGGSPLHF. The DNA for the CDR3 is TGTGCCAGAAGTTACACAGGGGGTTCACCCCTCCACTTT.

This clonotype was counted between two and nine times. The J gene is TRBJ2-5, the V gene TRBV21-1. TRBV21-1 is marked as a pseudogene. The CDR3 spans 16 residues. The CDR3 sequence is CASSKGGIRMEETQYF. CDR3 sequence (DNA): TGTGCCAGCAGCAAAGGGGGTATTAGGATGGAAGAGACCCAGTACTTC.

In this sample, this clonotype turned up many times. The genes are TRBV7-9 and TRBJ2-3, with D maybe TRBD2 (5 bases). Trimming stripped 1 base from V and 2 bases from J, with 16 bases between. Germline loops: CDR1 SEHNR, CDR2 FQNEAQ (reference sequence). The CDR3 loop spans 17 amino acids. The CDR3 reads CASSLERGLRHTDTQYF. The CDR3 bases are TGTGCCAGCAGCTTAGAGCGTGGACTTCGGCACACAGATACGCAGTATTTT.

There are many counts of this clonotype. V is TRBV4-2 and J is TRBJ2-6, with 8 positions matching TRBD2. CDR1 and CDR2 (germline): LGHNA, YNFKEQ. J was trimmed by 0 bases and V by 1 base; bases with no gene match: 5. The CDR3 is 18 amino acids. The CDR3 loop reads CASSQGGSGSSGANVLTF. CDR3 in DNA: TGTGCCAGCAGCCAAGGGGGAAGCGGGAGCTCTGGGGCCAACGTCCTGACTTTC.

At least ten counts were recorded for this clonotype. This chain joins TRBV2 and TRBJ2-2; D uncertain. Germline CDR1 and CDR2: SNHLY and FYNNEI. The ends were cut back, 2 bases at V and 6 bases at J, with 13 bases in the middle. This CDR3 contains 15 residues. This CDR3 is CASSEMAGVPGELFF. DNA of the CDR3: TGTGCCAGCAGTGAAATGGCAGGAGTTCCCGGGGAGCTGTTTTTT.

The chain is built from TRBV19 and TRBJ2-2; 8 bases align to TRBD1. The germline CDR1 and CDR2 sequences are LNHDA and SQIVND (reference sequence). This CDR3 region has 16 residues. Trimming took 5 bases from V and 1 from J; bases not matched to a gene: 6. CDR3 in DNA: TGTGCCAGTAGTGATCGACAGGGGTGGAACACCGGGGAGCTGTTTTTT. Translated, it gives CASSDRQGWNTGELFF. Combining the CDR3 with reference TRBV19 and TRBJ2-2 gives the whole variable domain DGGITQSPKYLFRKEGQNVTLSCEQNLNHDAMYWYRQDPGQGLRLIYYSQIVNDFQKGDIAEGYSVSREKKESFPLTVTSAQKNPTAFYLCASSDRQGWNTGELFFGEGSRLTVL.

The J gene is TRBJ2-7, the V gene TRBV5-1; 10 bases are a match to TRBD2. The CDR3 has 15 amino acids. V gave up 0 bases and J gave up 5 bases; unmatched junction bases: 5. Germline V gene data show CDR1 as SGHRS and CDR2 as YFSETQ. CDR3 sequence (DNA): TGCGCCAGCAGCTTGGAGGGACTAGCGAGAAACGAGCAGTACTTC. Encoded protein: CASSLEGLARNEQYF. The full variable domain, its missing parts supplied by reference TRBV5-1 and TRBJ2-7, is KAGVTQTPRYLIKTRGQQVTLSCSPISGHRSVSWYQQTPGQGLQFLFEYFSETQRNKGNFPGRFSGRQFSNSRSEMNVSTLELGDSALYLCASSLEGLARNEQYFGPGTRLTVT.

A few counts support this clonotype. The J gene is TRBJ1-2, the V gene TRBV12-3 or TRBV12-4; TRBD1 matches at 10 bases. The CDR3 has 13 amino acids. With V trimmed by 6 bases and J by 7 bases, 5 bases remained unmatched. The CDR3 nucleotides read TGTGCCAGCAGCCAGGACAGGGGGACTGGCTACACCTTC. It encodes CASSQDRGTGYTF.

This clonotype was found many times. This chain connects TRBV20-1 to TRBJ2-3; no firm D call. V lost 3 bases and J lost 2, with 21 bases in between. The germline CDR1 and CDR2 sequences are DFQATT and SNEGSKA (reference sequence). The CDR3 is 17 amino acids. Written as DNA, the CDR3 is TGCAGTGCTAGGCCTCCTGTAATCCGAGGATACACAGATACGCAGTATTTT. Its translation: CSARPPVIRGYTDTQYF.

This chain links TRBV2 with TRBJ2-6; no firm D call. Germline loops: CDR1 SNHLY, CDR2 FYNNEI. The V gene lost 8 bases and the J gene lost 3 bases, with 11 bases spanning the gap. The CDR3 loop spans 14 amino acids. Here the CDR3 reads CASADVNGANVLTF. The CDR3 nucleotides are TGTGCCAGCGCCGACGTGAATGGGGCCAACGTCCTGACTTTC.

V gene TRBV6-4 combines with J gene TRBJ2-3; D assignment may be TRBD1 or TRBD2 (5 bases each). The V end lost 8 bases, the J end lost 6 bases, and 21 bases lay between the germline ends. Germline CDR1 and CDR2: MRHNA and SNTAGT. The CDR3 extends over 15 amino acids. This chain's CDR3 is CASARDGAYADTQYF. The CDR3 region has the DNA TGTGCCAGCGCGAGGGACGGGGCCTACGCGGATACGCAGTATTTT.

This clonotype was found many times. This rearrangement joins TRBV4-2 to TRBJ2-3; the match to TRBD2 covers 12 bases. Germline V lookup: CDR1 LGHNA, CDR2 YNFKEQ. The CDR3 totals 17 residues. The V and J ends lost 3 bases and 0 bases, in that order; junction bases with no gene match: 4. The CDR3 spells CASSHILAGGSTDTQYF. In nucleotides, the CDR3 is TGTGCCAGCAGCCATATACTAGCGGGAGGAAGCACAGATACGCAGTATTTT.

The rearrangement joins TRBV2 to TRBJ2-1; D perhaps matches TRBD2 (5 bases). Germline V gene lookup returns CDR1 SNHLY and CDR2 FYNNEI. The CDR3 length is 13 residues. V shed 1 base and J shed 6 bases, with 7 bases lying between them. The CDR3 here is CASSEGRGNEQFF. CDR3 coding DNA: TGTGCCAGCAGTGAAGGTCGGGGCAATGAGCAGTTCTTC.

The table lists this clonotype with many counts. The chain has TRBV7-8 and TRBJ1-5; no clear D gene. Germline CDR1 is SGHVS and CDR2 is FQNEAQ. The CDR3 is 12 residues long. Deletions cut 4 bases from V and 6 bases from J, with 7 bases between. CDR3 bases: TGTGCCAGCAGCTCCCCGGCTCAGCCCCAGCATTTT. It specifies CASSSPAQPQHF.

Many counts were recorded for this clonotype. The chain is built from TRBV7-2 and TRBJ1-1; D not resolved. The germline V gene has CDR1 SGHTA and CDR2 FQGNSA. Trimming took 0 bases from V and 4 from J, leaving 9 bases between them. The CDR3 spans 14 residues. The CDR3, as DNA: TGTGCCAGCAGCTTAGCAAGGGAGGGCACTGAAGCTTTCTTT. This translates into CASSLAREGTEAFF.

This clonotype has a handful of counts. This chain uses TRBV4-2 with TRBJ2-7; 9 bases are shared with TRBD1. Germline CDR1 reads LGHNA; CDR2 reads YNFKEQ. With 1 base clipped from V and 2 bases from J, the junction kept 6 bases outside the gene matches. This CDR3 spans 16 amino acids. DNA of the CDR3: TGTGCCAGCAGCCAAGGAGCAGGGGACAGGGCCTACGAGCAGTACTTC. As protein: CASSQGAGDRAYEQYF.

This clonotype was counted at least ten times. The V call is TRBV6-4, the J call TRBJ2-2, with 8 bases matching TRBD2. V trimming: 2 bases; J trimming: 4 bases; junction bases outside the gene matches: 0. Germline lookup yields CDR1 MRHNA and CDR2 SNTAGT. The CDR3 consists of 14 residues. The CDR3 reads CASSDGTSTGELFF. The CDR3 bases are TGTGCCAGCAGTGACGGGACTAGCACCGGGGAGCTGTTTTTT.

The chain links TRBV7-2 to TRBJ2-1; no definite D call. The CDR3 has 14 amino acids. Trimming stripped 5 bases from V and 4 bases from J, with 12 bases between. Germline CDR1 reads SGHTA; CDR2 reads FQGNSA. CDR3 loop: CASSGPARYNEQFF. The CDR3 nucleotides are TGTGCCAGCAGCGGCCCAGCTCGATACAATGAGCAGTTCTTC. The entire variable domain, with the rest obtained from reference TRBV7-2 and TRBJ2-1, is as follows: GAGVSQSPSNKVTEKGKDVELRCDPISGHTALYWYRQSLGQGLEFLIYFQGNSAPDKSGLPSDRFSAERTGGSVSTLTIQRTQQEDSAVYLCASSGPARYNEQFFGPGTRLTVL.

This rearrangement joins TRBV4-3 to TRBJ1-2, with TRBD1 as a possible D gene (5 bases). This CDR3 region has 17 residues. V was pared by 1 base and J by 4 bases, with 19 bases between. Germline V gives CDR1 LGHNA, CDR2 YSLEER. The CDR3 region is CASSQGAGKRLSYGYTF. Here the CDR3 DNA reads TGCGCCAGCAGCCAAGGGGCAGGGAAGCGGCTGAGCTATGGCTACACCTTC.

Worth noting for this clonotype: The DNA is left out, because the CDR3 cannot be placed on it with certainty; the CDR3 is given as TCRdb lists it. This chain links TRBV6-6 with TRBJ2-7; TRBD1 reflects the table's D call only, with no check against the DNA. Germline CDR1 reads MNHNY; CDR2 reads SVGAGI (reference sequence). With termini counted, the CDR3 has 12 amino acids. This CDR3 reads CASSTSGYEQYF.

The J gene is TRBJ1-5, the V gene TRBV30; D may be TRBD1 (6 bases). Trimming removed 4 bases at V and 5 bases at J, with 12 bases between. Germline CDR1 is GTSNPN and CDR2 is SVGIG (reference sequence). CDR3 length: 13 residues. The DNA for the CDR3 is TGTGCCTGGAATAAGGACAGAGATCAGCCCCAGCATTTT. Amino acid sequence: CAWNKDRDQPQHF. Supplemented by reference TRBV30 and TRBJ1-5, the full variable domain reads SQTIHQWPATLVQPVGSPLSLECTVEGTSNPNLYWYRQAAGRGLQLLFYSVGIGQISSEVPQNLSASRPQDRQFILSSKKLLLSDSGFYLCAWNKDRDQPQHFGDGTRLSIL.

This clonotype was recorded at least ten times. The rearrangement links TRBV29-1 to TRBJ2-7; the D gene is possibly TRBD1 (6 bases). V dropped 7 bases and J dropped 6 bases, with 16 bases sitting between them. The CDR3 has 12 amino acids. Germline V CDR1 and CDR2: SQVTM, ANQGSEA. The CDR3 DNA sequence: TGCAGCGCCTTAGGACAGCACGGCGAGCAGTACTTC. It encodes CSALGQHGEQYF.

In this sample, this clonotype turned up a few times. V and J are TRBV29-1 and TRBJ1-1, with D perhaps TRBD1 (5 bases). The CDR3 sequence is 16 residues long. V gave up 1 base and J gave up 3 bases, with 18 bases separating them. Germline V lookup: CDR1 SQVTM, CDR2 ANQGSEA. The CDR3 is CSVEGREGSPYTEAFF. Here the CDR3 DNA reads TGCAGCGTTGAAGGCCGTGAGGGGAGCCCTTACACTGAAGCTTTCTTT.

This chain links TRBV6-5 with TRBJ1-2; 7 positions agree with TRBD1. Germline V gene sequence: CDR1 MNHEY, CDR2 SVGAGI. V trimming: 11 bases; J trimming: 7 bases; junction bases outside the gene matches: 10. This CDR3 spans 12 amino acids. The DNA for the CDR3 is TGTGCCGCGAAGAGACAGGGATCTGGCTACACCTTC. Amino acid sequence: CAAKRQGSGYTF.

The chain is built from TRBV5-5 and TRBJ2-5; D is unresolved. Trimming took 2 bases from V and 5 from J, leaving 16 bases between them. This CDR3 spans 15 amino acids. In germline, CDR1 is SGHKS, CDR2 YYEKEE (reference sequence). The CDR3 protein is CASSLSPVTIETQYF. CDR3 nucleotides: TGTGCCAGCAGCTTAAGCCCCGTGACAATCGAGACCCAGTACTTC. Full variable domain (rest looked up from reference TRBV5-5 and TRBJ2-5): DAGVTQSPTHLIKTRGQQVTLRCSPISGHKSVSWYQQVLGQGPQFIFQYYEKEERGRGNFPDRFSARQFPNYSSELNVNALLLGDSALYLCASSLSPVTIETQYFGPGTRLLVL.